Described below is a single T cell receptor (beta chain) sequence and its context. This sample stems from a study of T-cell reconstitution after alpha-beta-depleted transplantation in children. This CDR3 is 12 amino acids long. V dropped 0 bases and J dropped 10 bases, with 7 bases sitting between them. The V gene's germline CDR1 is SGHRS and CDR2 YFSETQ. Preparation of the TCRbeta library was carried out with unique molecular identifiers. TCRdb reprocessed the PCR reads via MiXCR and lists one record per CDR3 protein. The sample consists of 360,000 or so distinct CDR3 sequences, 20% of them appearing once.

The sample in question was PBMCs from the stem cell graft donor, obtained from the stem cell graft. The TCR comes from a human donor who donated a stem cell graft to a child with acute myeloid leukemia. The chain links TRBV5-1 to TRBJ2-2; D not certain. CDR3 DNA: TGCGCCAGCAGCTTGGATCCCTTGGAGCTGTTTTTT. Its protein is CASSLDPLELFF.